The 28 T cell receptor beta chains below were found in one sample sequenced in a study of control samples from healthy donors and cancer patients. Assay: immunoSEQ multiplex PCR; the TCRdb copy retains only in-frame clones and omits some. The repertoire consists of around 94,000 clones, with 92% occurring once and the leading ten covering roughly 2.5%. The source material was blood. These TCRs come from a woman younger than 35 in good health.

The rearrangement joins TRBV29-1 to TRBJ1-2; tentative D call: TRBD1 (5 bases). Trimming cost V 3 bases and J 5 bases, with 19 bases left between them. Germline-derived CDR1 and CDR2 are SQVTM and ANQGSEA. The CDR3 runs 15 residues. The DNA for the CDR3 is TGCAGCGTTGAGGGACTTAAACCGACGGCTTATGGCTACACCTTC. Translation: CSVEGLKPTAYGYTF. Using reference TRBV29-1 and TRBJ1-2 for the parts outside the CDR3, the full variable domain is SAVISQKPSRDICQRGTSLTIQCQVDSQVTMMFWYRQQPGQSLTLIATANQGSEATYESGFVIDKFPISRPNLTFSTLTVSNMSPEDSSIYLCSVEGLKPTAYGYTFGSGTRLTVV.

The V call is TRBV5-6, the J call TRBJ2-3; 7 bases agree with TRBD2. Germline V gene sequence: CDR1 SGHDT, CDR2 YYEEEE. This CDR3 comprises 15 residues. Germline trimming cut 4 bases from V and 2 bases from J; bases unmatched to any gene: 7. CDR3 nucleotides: TGTGCCAGCAGCGGAGTCGGGGGGATCACAGATACGCAGTATTTT. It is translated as CASSGVGGITDTQYF.

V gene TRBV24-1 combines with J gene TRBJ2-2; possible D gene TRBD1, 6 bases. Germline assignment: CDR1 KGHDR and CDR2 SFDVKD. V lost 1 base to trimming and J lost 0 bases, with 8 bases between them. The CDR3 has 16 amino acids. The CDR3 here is CATSDFSGANTGELFF. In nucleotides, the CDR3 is TGTGCCACCAGTGATTTTTCAGGGGCGAACACCGGGGAGCTGTTTTTT.

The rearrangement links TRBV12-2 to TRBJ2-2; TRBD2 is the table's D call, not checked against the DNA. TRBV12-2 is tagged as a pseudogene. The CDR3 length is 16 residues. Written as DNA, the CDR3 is TGTGCAAGTCGCTTAGGAAGGCGGGGACGGACCGGGGAGCTGTTTTTT. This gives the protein CASRLGRRGRTGELFF.

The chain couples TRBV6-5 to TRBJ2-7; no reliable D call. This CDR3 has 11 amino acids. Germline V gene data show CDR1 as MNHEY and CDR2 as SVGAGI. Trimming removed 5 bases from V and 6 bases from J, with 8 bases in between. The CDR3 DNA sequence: TGTGCCAGCAGTCCCCGGGCCGAGCAGTACTTC. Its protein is CASSPRAEQYF.

The CDR3 DNA reads as TGTGCCAGCAGTGAGTGGACAGCATCCTACGAGCAGTACTTC. Protein product: CASSEWTASYEQYF. The chain couples TRBV6-1 to TRBJ2-7, with D possibly being TRBD1 (6 bases). This CDR3 is built from 14 residues. The germline V gene has CDR1 MNHNS and CDR2 SASEGT. Trimming cost V 3 bases and J 1 base, with 10 bases left between them.

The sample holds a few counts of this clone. CDR3 residues: CASSQTGSQPQHF. CDR3 nucleotide sequence: TGTGCCAGCAGTCAGACGGGGTCTCAGCCCCAGCATTTT. This chain connects TRBV7-9 to TRBJ1-5; D is unresolved. The germline V and J ends were trimmed by 6 bases and 6 bases, with 12 bases remaining between them. The CDR3 totals 13 residues. From germline, CDR1 is SEHNR and CDR2 FQNEAQ (reference sequence).

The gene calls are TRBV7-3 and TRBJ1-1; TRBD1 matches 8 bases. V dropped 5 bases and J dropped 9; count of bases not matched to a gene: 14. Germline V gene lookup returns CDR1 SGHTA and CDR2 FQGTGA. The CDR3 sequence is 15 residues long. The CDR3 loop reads CASSPNGQGGRQAFF. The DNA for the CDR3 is TGTGCCAGCAGCCCCAATGGACAGGGCGGTAGGCAAGCTTTCTTT.

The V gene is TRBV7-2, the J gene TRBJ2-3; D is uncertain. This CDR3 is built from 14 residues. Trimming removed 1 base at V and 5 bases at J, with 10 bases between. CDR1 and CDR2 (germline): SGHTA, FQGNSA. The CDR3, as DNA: TGTGCCAGCAGCTTAGGTCTAGGTCTAGATACGCAGTATTTT. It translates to CASSLGLGLDTQYF.

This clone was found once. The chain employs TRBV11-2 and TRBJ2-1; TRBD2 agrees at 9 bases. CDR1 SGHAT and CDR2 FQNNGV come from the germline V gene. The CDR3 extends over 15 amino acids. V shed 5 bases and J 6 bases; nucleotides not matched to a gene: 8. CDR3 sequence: CASSQGLAGSNEQFF. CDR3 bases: TGTGCCAGCAGCCAGGGGCTAGCGGGATCCAATGAGCAGTTCTTC.

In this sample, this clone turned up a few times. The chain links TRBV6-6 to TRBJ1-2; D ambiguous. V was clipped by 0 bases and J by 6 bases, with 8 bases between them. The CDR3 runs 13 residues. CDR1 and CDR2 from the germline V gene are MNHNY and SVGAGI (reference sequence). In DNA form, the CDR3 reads TGTGCCAGCAGTTACTCGGACGGGAATGGCTACACCTTC. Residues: CASSYSDGNGYTF.

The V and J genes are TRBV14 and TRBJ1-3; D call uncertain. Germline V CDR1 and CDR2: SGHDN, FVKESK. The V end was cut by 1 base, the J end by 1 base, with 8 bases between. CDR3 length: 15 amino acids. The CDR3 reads CASSQVWGSGNTIYF. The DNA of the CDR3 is TGTGCCAGCAGCCAAGTCTGGGGTTCTGGAAACACCATATATTTT.

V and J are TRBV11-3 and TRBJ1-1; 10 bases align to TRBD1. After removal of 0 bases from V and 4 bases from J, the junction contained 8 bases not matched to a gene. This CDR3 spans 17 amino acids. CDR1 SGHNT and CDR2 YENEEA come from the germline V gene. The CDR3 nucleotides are TGTGCCAGCAGCTTAGACAGTAGGACAGGGGGTAGCACTGAAGCTTTCTTT. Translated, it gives CASSLDSRTGGSTEAFF.

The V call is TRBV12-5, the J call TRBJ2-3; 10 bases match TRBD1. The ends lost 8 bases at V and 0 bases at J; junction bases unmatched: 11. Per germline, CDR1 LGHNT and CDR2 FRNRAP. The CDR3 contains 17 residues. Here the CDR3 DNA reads TGTGCTAGTTCCCGGGACAGGGGACAGACTAGCACAGATACGCAGTATTTT. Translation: CASSRDRGQTSTDTQYF.

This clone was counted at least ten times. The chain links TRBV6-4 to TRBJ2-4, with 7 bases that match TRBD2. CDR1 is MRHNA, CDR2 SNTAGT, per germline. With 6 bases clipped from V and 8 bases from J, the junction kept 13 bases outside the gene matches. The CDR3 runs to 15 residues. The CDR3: CASSHRGGTGDIQYF. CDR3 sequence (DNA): TGTGCCAGCAGCCATCGCGGGGGAACGGGTGACATTCAGTACTTC.

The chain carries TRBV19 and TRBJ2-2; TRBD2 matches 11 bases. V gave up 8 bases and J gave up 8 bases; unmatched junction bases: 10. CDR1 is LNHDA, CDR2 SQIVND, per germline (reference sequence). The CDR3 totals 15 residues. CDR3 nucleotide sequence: TGTGCCAGTGCTATGGGACTAGCGGCAGGGGGGGAGCTGTTTTTT. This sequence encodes CASAMGLAAGGELFF.

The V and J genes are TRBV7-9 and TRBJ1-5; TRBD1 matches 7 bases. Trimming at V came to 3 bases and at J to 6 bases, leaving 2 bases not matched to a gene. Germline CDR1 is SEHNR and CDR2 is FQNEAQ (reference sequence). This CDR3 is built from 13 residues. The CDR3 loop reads CASSFDRVQPQHF. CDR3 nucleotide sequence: TGTGCCAGCAGCTTTGACAGGGTTCAGCCCCAGCATTTT.

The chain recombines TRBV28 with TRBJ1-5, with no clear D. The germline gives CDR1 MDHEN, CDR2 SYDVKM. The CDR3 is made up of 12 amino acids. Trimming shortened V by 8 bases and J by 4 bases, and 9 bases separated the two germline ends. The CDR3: CASQISNQPQHF. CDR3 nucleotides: TGTGCCAGCCAGATCAGTAATCAGCCCCAGCATTTT.

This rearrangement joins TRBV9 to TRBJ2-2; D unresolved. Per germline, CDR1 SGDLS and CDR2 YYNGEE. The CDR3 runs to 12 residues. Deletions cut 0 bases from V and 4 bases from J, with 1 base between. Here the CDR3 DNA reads TGTGCCAGCAGCGTAGTCACCGGGGAGCTGTTTTTT. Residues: CASSVVTGELFF. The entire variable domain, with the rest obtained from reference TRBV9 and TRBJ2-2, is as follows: DSGVTQTPKHLITATGQRVTLRCSPRSGDLSVYWYQQSLDQGLQFLIQYYNGEERAKGNILERFSAQQFPDLHSELNLSSLELGDSALYFCASSVVTGELFFGEGSRLTVL.

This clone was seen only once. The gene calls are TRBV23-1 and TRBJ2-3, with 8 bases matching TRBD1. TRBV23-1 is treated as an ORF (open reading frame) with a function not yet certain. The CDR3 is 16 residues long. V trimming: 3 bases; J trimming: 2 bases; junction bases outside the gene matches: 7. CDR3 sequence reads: CASSHPDRGVTDTQYF. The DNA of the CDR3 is TGCGCCAGCAGTCATCCCGACAGGGGAGTCACAGATACGCAGTATTTT.

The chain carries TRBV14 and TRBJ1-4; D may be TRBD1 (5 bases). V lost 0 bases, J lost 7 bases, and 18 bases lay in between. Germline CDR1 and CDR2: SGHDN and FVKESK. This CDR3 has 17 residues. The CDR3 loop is CASSQDWAGARGEKLFF. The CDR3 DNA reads TGTGCCAGCAGCCAAGATTGGGCCGGGGCGCGGGGTGAAAAACTGTTTTTT. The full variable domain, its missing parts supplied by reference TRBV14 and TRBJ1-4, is EAGVTQFPSHSVIEKGQTVTLRCDPISGHDNLYWYRRVMGKEIKFLLHFVKESKQDESGMPNNRFLAERTGGTYSTLKVQPAELEDSGVYFCASSQDWAGARGEKLFFGSGTQLSVL.

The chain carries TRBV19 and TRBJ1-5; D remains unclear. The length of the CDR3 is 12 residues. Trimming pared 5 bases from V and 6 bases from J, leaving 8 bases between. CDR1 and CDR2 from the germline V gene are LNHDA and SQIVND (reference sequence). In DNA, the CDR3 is TGTGCCAGTAGTGATGCAGGTCAGCCCCAGCATTTT. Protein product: CASSDAGQPQHF.

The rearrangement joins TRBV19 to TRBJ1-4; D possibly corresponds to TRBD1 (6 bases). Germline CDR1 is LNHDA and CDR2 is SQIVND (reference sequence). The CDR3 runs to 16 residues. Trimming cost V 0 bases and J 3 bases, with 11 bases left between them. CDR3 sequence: CASSIEGGGPNEKLFF. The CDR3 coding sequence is TGTGCCAGTAGTATAGAAGGGGGGGGACCTAATGAAAAACTGTTTTTT.

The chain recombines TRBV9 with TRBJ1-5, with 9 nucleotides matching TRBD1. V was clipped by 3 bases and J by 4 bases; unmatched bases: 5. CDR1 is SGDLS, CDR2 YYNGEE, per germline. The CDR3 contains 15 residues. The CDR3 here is CASSGQGGGNQPQHF. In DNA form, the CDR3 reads TGTGCCAGCAGCGGACAGGGGGGCGGAAATCAGCCCCAGCATTTT.

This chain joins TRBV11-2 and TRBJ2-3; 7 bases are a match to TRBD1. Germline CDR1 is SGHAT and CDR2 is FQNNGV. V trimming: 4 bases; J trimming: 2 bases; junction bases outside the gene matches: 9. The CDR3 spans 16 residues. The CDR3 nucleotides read TGTGCCAGCAGCTCCGACAGGGTGGGTCCCACAGATACGCAGTATTTT. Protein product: CASSSDRVGPTDTQYF. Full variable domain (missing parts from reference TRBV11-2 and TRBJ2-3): EAGVAQSPRYKIIEKRQSVAFWCNPISGHATLYWYQQILGQGPKLLIQFQNNGVVDDSQLPKDRFSAERLKGVDSTLKIQPAKLEDSAVYLCASSSDRVGPTDTQYFGPGTRLTVL.

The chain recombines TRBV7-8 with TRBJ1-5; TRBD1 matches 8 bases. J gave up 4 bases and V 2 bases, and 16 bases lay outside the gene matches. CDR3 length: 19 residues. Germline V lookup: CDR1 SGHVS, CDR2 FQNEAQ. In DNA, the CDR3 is TGTGCCAGCAGCTTAAGCGGGACAGGTCAGGCAAATAAGAATCAGCCCCAGCATTTT. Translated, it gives CASSLSGTGQANKNQPQHF.

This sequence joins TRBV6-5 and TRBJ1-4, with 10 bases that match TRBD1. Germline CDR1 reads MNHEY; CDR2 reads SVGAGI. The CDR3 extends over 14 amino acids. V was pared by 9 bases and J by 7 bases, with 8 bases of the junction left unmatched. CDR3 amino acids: CASRVTGGGEKLFF. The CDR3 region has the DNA TGTGCCAGTCGTGTGACAGGGGGCGGTGAAAAACTGTTTTTT.

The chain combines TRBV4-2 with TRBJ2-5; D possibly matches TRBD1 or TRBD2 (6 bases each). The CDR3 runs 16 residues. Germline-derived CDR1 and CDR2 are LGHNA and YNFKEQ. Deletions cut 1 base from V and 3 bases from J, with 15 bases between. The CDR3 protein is CASSQALTRGEETQYF. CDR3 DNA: TGTGCCAGCAGCCAAGCTCTGACTAGGGGGGAAGAGACCCAGTACTTC.